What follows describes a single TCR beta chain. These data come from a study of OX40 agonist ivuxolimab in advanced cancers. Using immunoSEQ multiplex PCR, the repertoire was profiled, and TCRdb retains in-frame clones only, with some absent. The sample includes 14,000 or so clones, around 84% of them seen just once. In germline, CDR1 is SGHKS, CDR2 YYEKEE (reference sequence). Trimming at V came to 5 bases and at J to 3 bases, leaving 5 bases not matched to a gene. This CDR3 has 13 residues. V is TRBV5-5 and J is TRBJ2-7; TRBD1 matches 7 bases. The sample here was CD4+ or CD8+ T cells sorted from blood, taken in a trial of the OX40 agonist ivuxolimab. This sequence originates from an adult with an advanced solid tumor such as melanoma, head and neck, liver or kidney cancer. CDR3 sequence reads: CASRPDRDYEQYF. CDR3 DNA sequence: TGTGCCAGCAGGCCCGACAGGGACTACGAGCAGTACTTC.